This T cell receptor (beta chain) was sequenced in a study of CD8 T cells in Susac syndrome. The CDR3 length is 17 residues. The V gene lost 4 bases and the J gene lost 3 bases, with 21 bases spanning the gap. Germline CDR1 SGHTA, CDR2 FQGTGA. Roughly 0.5 to 1 ug RNA was reverse transcribed with random hexamers. TCRdb used MiXCR to reprocess the immunoSEQ multiplex PCR reads, holding one entry per CDR3 protein. The table records more than 150,000 distinct CDR3 sequences, roughly 95% of them present only once. The chain employs TRBV7-3 and TRBJ1-1; D uncertain. This clonotype was sampled from a human donor with Susac syndrome. Sample: CD4+ T cells from PBMCs. DNA of the CDR3: TGTGCCAGCAGCTCCCGTGGCCCCCTTTCAATGGACACTGAAGCTTTCTTT. Amino acid sequence: CASSSRGPLSMDTEAFF.